The 18 T cell receptor beta chains presented below share a single source sample, sequenced in a study of PD-1 blockade in classical Hodgkin lymphoma. Every patient experienced relapse after autologous stem cell transplantation, and brentuximab vedotin exposure varied. Using magnetic negative selection, the CD4+ T cells were separated out of thawed PBMCs. Sequencing used immunoSEQ multiplex PCR; TCRdb keeps in-frame clones, though not all of them. This repertoire shows about 15,000 clones, 70% to 90% found once; its top ten account for 1%. The input for sequencing was CD4+ T cells from blood, taken at baseline. The origin of the receptors is a human donor with classical Hodgkin lymphoma.

V usage is TRBV6-5 and J usage is TRBJ1-1, with D unresolved. CDR1 is MNHEY and CDR2 is SVGAGI in the germline V gene. CDR3 length: 14 amino acids. V gave up 5 bases and J gave up 1 base, with 11 bases separating them. The CDR3 loop reads CASSPRPRNTEAFF. In DNA form, the CDR3 reads TGTGCCAGCAGTCCCCGGCCGAGGAACACTGAAGCTTTCTTT.

The chain is built from TRBV18 and TRBJ1-6, with D perhaps matching TRBD1 (5 bases). This CDR3 region has 14 residues. V lost 1 base and J 10 bases, leaving 11 bases between the germline ends. Germline CDR1 and CDR2: KGHSH and LQKENI. The CDR3 nucleotides read TGTGCCAGCTCACCACGGGACGTCGGCTCACCCCTCCACTTT. The encoded protein is CASSPRDVGSPLHF.

The rearrangement links TRBV27 to TRBJ2-5; maybe TRBD2 (6 bases). The CDR3 consists of 14 residues. Trimming cost V 5 bases and J 5 bases, with 15 bases left between them. Per the germline V gene, CDR1 is MNHEY and CDR2 is SMNVEV (reference sequence). The CDR3 DNA reads as TGTGCCAGCAGTACCCGGGATGCGGGGGAGACCCAGTACTTC. This translates into CASSTRDAGETQYF.

V gene TRBV6-6 combines with J gene TRBJ2-3, with D uncertain. CDR1 and CDR2 from the germline V gene are MNHNY and SVGAGI (reference sequence). V shed 6 bases and J shed 2 bases, with 18 bases lying between them. This CDR3 is built from 16 residues. The DNA of the CDR3 is TGTGCCAGCAGCTCCGGGCTCGACCAGGCCACAGATACGCAGTATTTT. As protein: CASSSGLDQATDTQYF.

The chain couples TRBV6-6 to TRBJ2-7, with 12 positions matching TRBD2. CDR3 size: 16 residues. Germline trimming cut 6 bases from V and 4 bases from J; bases unmatched to any gene: 10. Germline V gene data show CDR1 as MNHNY and CDR2 as SVGAGI (reference sequence). The CDR3 DNA reads TGTGCCAGCAGCCTAAGGACTAGCGGGACGCGGTACGAGCAGTACTTC. Its protein product is CASSLRTSGTRYEQYF.

The chain is built from TRBV10-3 and TRBJ2-3; 10 bases map to TRBD2. The length of the CDR3 is 15 residues. CDR1 is ENHRY, CDR2 SYGVKD, per germline. The trim removed 3 bases at V and 4 bases at J, leaving 4 bases unmatched. The DNA for the CDR3 is TGTGCCATCAGTGATAGCGGGAGGTCCTCAGATACGCAGTATTTT. It is translated as CAISDSGRSSDTQYF.

The chain is built from TRBV7-8 and TRBJ1-2; 11 bases match TRBD1. V shed 4 bases and J 5 bases; nucleotides not matched to a gene: 12. CDR1 is SGHVS and CDR2 is FQNEAQ in the germline V gene. The CDR3 is made up of 17 amino acids. As DNA, the CDR3 is TGTGCCAGCAGCTCAATTAGAGGACAGGGGGCAGAATATGGCTACACCTTC. Translation: CASSSIRGQGAEYGYTF.

J is TRBJ2-5 and V is TRBV7-3; D is unclear. There are 13 residues in the CDR3. V lost 4 bases to trimming and J lost 5 bases, with 11 bases between them. The V gene's germline CDR1 is SGHTA and CDR2 FQGTGA. CDR3 bases: TGTGCCAGCAGCTCGCCCGGGCGGGAGACCCAGTACTTC. Protein product: CASSSPGRETQYF.

The rearrangement joins TRBV5-8 to TRBJ2-7; 10 bases agree with TRBD1. CDR1 is SGHTS, CDR2 YDEGEE, per germline. Trimming removed 4 bases from V and 6 bases from J; junction bases left unmatched: 4. This CDR3 contains 13 residues. The chain's CDR3 is CASSVTGGREQYF. In DNA, the CDR3 is TGTGCCAGCAGCGTGACAGGGGGCCGCGAGCAGTACTTC.

The table lists this clone with a count of one. V gene TRBV7-8 combines with J gene TRBJ1-3, with 8 bases lining up with TRBD1. Germline CDR1 reads SGHVS; CDR2 reads FQNEAQ. Germline trimming cut 5 bases from V and 4 bases from J; bases unmatched to any gene: 4. The CDR3 runs to 14 residues. CDR3 amino acids: CASSRRGPGNTIYF. As DNA, the CDR3 is TGTGCCAGCAGCCGCAGGGGGCCAGGAAACACCATATATTTT.

This rearrangement joins TRBV13 to TRBJ1-2; D may be TRBD1 (6 bases). CDR3 length: 15 residues. The V end lost 0 bases, the J end lost 2 bases, and 10 bases lay between the germline ends. The germline CDR1 and CDR2 sequences are PRHDT and FYEKMQ (reference sequence). CDR3 bases: TGTGCCAGCAGCTTAGGGGCAGGGGCAAACTATGGCTACACCTTC. Translated: CASSLGAGANYGYTF.

The V and J genes are TRBV25-1 and TRBJ2-7; D call uncertain. Trimming stripped 2 bases from V and 2 bases from J, with 7 bases between. Germline V lookup: CDR1 MGHDK, CDR2 SYGVNS. The CDR3 covers 13 residues. The CDR3 DNA follows: TGTGCCAGCAGTGAAATACAGACCTACGAGCAGTACTTC. Protein: CASSEIQTYEQYF.

The genes are TRBV7-9 and TRBJ1-4; no clear D. The CDR3 runs 14 residues. Germline V CDR1 and CDR2: SEHNR, FQNEAQ (reference sequence). Trimming left V 7 bases short and J 3 bases short, with 12 bases between. The CDR3 DNA reads as TGTGCCAGCACCTCCGGGAGAGCTAATGAAAAACTGTTTTTT. It is translated as CASTSGRANEKLFF.

The chain carries TRBV27 and TRBJ2-3, with a possible D match to TRBD1 (6 bases). The length of the CDR3 is 13 residues. The germline gives CDR1 MNHEY, CDR2 SMNVEV (reference sequence). The V end was cut by 0 bases, the J end by 8 bases, with 9 bases between. The CDR3 DNA reads as TGTGCCAGCAGTTTATCGTTACAGGGTACGCAGTATTTT. Protein sequence: CASSLSLQGTQYF.

The rearrangement uses TRBV7-9 and TRBJ1-1, with a weak D call TRBD1 (6 bases). Germline V lookup: CDR1 SEHNR, CDR2 FQNEAQ (reference sequence). The CDR3 contains 15 residues. The V end lost 2 bases, the J end lost 1 base, and 11 bases lay between the germline ends. Here the CDR3 DNA reads TGTGCCAGCAGCTTAATAGCAGGGGAGAACACTGAAGCTTTCTTT. Its protein is CASSLIAGENTEAFF.

The chain employs TRBV10-3 and TRBJ2-1; 14 positions agree with TRBD2. Germline V lookup: CDR1 ENHRY, CDR2 SYGVKD. V shed 6 bases and J 9 bases; nucleotides not matched to a gene: 7. CDR3 length equals 15 residues. Here the CDR3 reads CAIRGLAGAGVEQFF. CDR3 nucleotide sequence: TGTGCCATCAGGGGACTAGCGGGGGCCGGGGTTGAGCAGTTCTTC.

The chain links TRBV29-1 to TRBJ2-4; 7 bases align to TRBD1. The CDR3 sequence is 16 residues long. The V segment lost 4 bases and the J segment 0 bases; nucleotides outside the gene matches: 9. CDR1 and CDR2 (germline): SQVTM, ANQGSEA. CDR3 protein: CSVAGTELLAKNIQYF. In DNA, the CDR3 is TGCAGCGTTGCCGGGACAGAACTCCTAGCCAAAAACATTCAGTACTTC. Full variable domain (outside the CDR3, taken from reference TRBV29-1 and TRBJ2-4): SAVISQKPSRDICQRGTSLTIQCQVDSQVTMMFWYRQQPGQSLTLIATANQGSEATYESGFVIDKFPISRPNLTFSTLTVSNMSPEDSSIYLCSVAGTELLAKNIQYFGAGTRLSVL.

The chain has TRBV4-3 and TRBJ2-1; D not resolved. V was trimmed by 2 bases and J by 8 bases, leaving 7 bases between them. CDR3 length: 12 amino acids. Germline V gene sequence: CDR1 LGHNA, CDR2 YSLEER. The CDR3 DNA reads as TGCGCCAGCAGCCAACAGACGGATGAGCAGTTCTTC. As protein: CASSQQTDEQFF.